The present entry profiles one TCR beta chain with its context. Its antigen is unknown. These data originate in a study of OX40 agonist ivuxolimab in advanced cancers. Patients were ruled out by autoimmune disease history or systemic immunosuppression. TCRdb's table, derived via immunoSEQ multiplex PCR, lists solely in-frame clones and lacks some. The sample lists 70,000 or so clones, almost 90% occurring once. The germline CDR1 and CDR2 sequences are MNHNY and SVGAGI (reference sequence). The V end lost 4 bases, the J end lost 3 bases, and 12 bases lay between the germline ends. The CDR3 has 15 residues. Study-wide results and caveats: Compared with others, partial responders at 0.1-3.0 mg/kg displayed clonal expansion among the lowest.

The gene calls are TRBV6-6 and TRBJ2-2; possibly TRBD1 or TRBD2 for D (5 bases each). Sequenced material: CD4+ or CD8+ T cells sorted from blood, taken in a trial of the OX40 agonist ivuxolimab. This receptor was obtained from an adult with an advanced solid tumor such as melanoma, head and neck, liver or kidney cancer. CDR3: CASSLGTGYTGELFF. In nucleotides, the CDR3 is TGTGCCAGCAGTTTAGGGACGGGATACACCGGGGAGCTGTTTTTT.